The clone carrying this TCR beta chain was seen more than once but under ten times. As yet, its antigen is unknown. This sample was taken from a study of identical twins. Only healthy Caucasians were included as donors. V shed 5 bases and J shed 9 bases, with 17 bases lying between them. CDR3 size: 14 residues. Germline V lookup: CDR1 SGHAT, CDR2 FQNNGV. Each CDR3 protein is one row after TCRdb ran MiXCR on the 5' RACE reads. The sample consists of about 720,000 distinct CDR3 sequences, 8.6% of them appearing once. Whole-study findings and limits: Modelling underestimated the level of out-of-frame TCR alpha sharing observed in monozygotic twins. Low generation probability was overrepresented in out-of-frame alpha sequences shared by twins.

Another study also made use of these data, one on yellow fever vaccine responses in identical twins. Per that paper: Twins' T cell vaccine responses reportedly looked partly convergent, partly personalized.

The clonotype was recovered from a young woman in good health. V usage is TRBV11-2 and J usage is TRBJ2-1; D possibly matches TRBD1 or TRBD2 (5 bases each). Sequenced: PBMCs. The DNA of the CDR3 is TGTGCCAGCAGCCGGGGCCTGGATAGGAGTGAGCAGTTCTTC. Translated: CASSRGLDRSEQFF.